Listed below are T cell receptor beta chains from one sample, sequenced in a study of blood T cells in healthy people across ages. From the 5' RACE reads, TCRdb called clonotypes with MiXCR, one entry per CDR3 protein. The sample includes hundreds of thousands of distinct CDR3 sequences, less than 35% of them seen just once. The sequencing input was blood. All receptors derive from an elderly woman in good health. Each CDR3 is given with its conserved first and last residue. The order of the fields is J gene, clone size, V gene, CDR3 length, D gene, CDR3 protein, CDR3 DNA. A D gene is named only where the DNA matches it firmly. Clone size is not always given. Where it is, it says once, few, many or a class for expanded clones.

>TRBJ2-5|many|TRBV20-1|13|.
CSASAGVGETQYF
TGCAGTGCTAGTGCAGGGGTGGGGGAGACCCAGTACTTC
>TRBJ1-2|many|TRBV5-1|16|TRBD1
CASSSEVQGAPYGYTF
TGCGCCAGCAGCTCCGAAGTCCAGGGGGCTCCCTATGGCTACACCTTC
>TRBJ2-1|few|TRBV7-3|17|.
CASSLGYGESGSNEQFF
TGTGCCAGCAGCTTAGGGTACGGGGAGTCGGGAAGCAATGAGCAGTTCTTC
>TRBJ1-5|.|TRBV20-1|15|.
CSARDIRGGNQPQHF
TGCAGTGCTAGAGATATCCGAGGAGGCAATCAGCCCCAGCATTTT
>TRBJ2-5|.|TRBV5-1|15|.
CAGSLQGNPQETQYF
TGCGCCGGCAGCTTGCAAGGGAATCCCCAAGAGACCCAGTACTTC
>TRBJ2-3|many|TRBV7-2|15|TRBD2
CASSTTSGATDTQYF
TGTGCCAGCAGCACTACTAGCGGGGCCACAGATACGCAGTATTTT
>TRBJ2-3|many|TRBV20-1|13|TRBD1
CSARQGATDTQYF
TGCAGTGCTCGTCAGGGGGCGACAGATACGCAGTATTTT
>TRBJ1-6|.|TRBV7-9|13|TRBD1
CASSSQGGTPLHF
TGTGCCAGCAGCTCCCAGGGGGGGACACCCCTCCACTTT
>TRBJ2-1|.|TRBV7-2|15|.
CASSLSQGLRNEQFF
TGTGCCAGCAGCTTAAGTCAGGGTTTACGCAATGAGCAGTTCTTC
>TRBJ2-1|many|TRBV10-3|13|TRBD2
CATSPSGENEQFF
TGTGCCACCAGTCCCAGCGGGGAGAATGAGCAGTTCTTC
>TRBJ2-1|many|TRBV20-1|18|TRBD2
CSARELAGGLSSYNEQFF
TGCAGTGCTAGAGAACTAGCGGGGGGCCTGAGCTCCTACAATGAGCAGTTCTTC
>TRBJ2-7|few|TRBV15|12|.
CATRAEGYEQYF
TGTGCCACCAGAGCGGAGGGCTACGAGCAGTACTTC
>TRBJ2-1|many|TRBV29-1|15|.
CSVEGSGKVNNEQFF
TGCAGCGTTGAGGGTAGCGGAAAAGTAAACAATGAGCAGTTCTTC
>TRBJ1-1|.|TRBV12-3/TRBV12-4|14|TRBD1
CASNRRGKDTEAFF
TGTGCCAGCAACCGCAGGGGGAAGGACACTGAAGCTTTCTTT
>TRBJ2-1|few|TRBV6-5|14|TRBD1
CASSSLAGGNEQFF
TGTGCCAGCAGTTCCCTAGCAGGGGGCAATGAGCAGTTCTTC
>TRBJ2-3|.|TRBV3-1|15|TRBD2
CASSRTSGPTDTQYF
TGTGCCAGCAGCCGGACTAGCGGACCCACAGATACGCAGTATTTT
>TRBJ2-7|.|TRBV20-1|14|.
CSARGRVGAIEQYF
TGCAGTGCTAGAGGGAGGGTGGGGGCCATCGAGCAGTACTTC
>TRBJ1-2|.|TRBV27|18|.
CASSSWPGGGVLGYGYTF
TGTGCCAGCAGTTCATGGCCCGGGGGGGGAGTGCTAGGCTATGGCTACACCTTC
>TRBJ2-7|many|TRBV7-2|16|TRBD1
CASSLGAGGFPYEQYF
TGTGCCAGCAGCTTAGGGGCAGGGGGCTTTCCGTACGAGCAGTACTTC